This T cell receptor beta chain is drawn from a study of CD8+ T cells in alopecia areata. Broader study findings: An increase in clonality over normal scalp was evident in lesional scalp, especially alopecia totalis/universalis. Patients shared TCRs less clearly than mice did, possibly for HLA-related reasons.

About this clone: What it binds is unknown.

The CDR3 has 14 residues. Trimming removed 4 bases from V and 5 bases from J, with 15 bases in between. Germline V lookup: CDR1 LNHNV, CDR2 YYDKDF (reference sequence). RNA extraction was followed by reverse transcription into cDNA, which acted as the sequencing template. The protocol was immunoSEQ multiplex PCR, while the TCRdb copy is restricted to in-frame clones and leaves out a portion. The table has about 110,000 clones, roughly 55% seen once. Alopecia areata patients provided lesional scalp punch biopsies and peripheral blood. This clonotype was sampled from a human donor with alopecia areata. This chain uses TRBV15 with TRBJ2-7; D is tentatively TRBD1 or TRBD2 (5 bases each). Sequenced: NKG2D-low CD8+ T cells sorted from blood. CDR3 nucleotides: TGTGCCACCAGCATCCGGGACGGAAAAAACGAGCAGTACTTC. Its translation: CATSIRDGKNEQYF.